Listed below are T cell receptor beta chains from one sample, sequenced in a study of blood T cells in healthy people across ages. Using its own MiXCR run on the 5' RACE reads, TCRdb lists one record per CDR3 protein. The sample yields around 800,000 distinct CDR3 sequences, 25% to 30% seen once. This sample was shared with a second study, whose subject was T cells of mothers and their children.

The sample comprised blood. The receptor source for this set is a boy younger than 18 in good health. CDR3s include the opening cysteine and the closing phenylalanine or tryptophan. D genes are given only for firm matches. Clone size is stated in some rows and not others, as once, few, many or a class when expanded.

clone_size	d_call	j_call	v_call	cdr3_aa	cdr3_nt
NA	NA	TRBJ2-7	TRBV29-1	CSVESSSYEQYF	TGCAGCGTTGAATCGAGCTCCTACGAGCAGTACTTC
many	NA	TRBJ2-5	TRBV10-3	CAISEPAEKETQYF	TGTGCCATCAGTGAACCAGCCGAGAAAGAGACCCAGTACTTC
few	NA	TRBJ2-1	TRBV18	CASSPPGLANEQFF	TGTGCCAGCTCACCACCGGGACTGGCCAATGAGCAGTTCTTC
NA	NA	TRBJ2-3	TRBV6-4	CASSDSFNTQYF	TGTGCCAGCAGTGACTCGTTTAATACGCAGTATTTT
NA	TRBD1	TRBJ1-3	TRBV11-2	CASRTIQGDRGNTIYF	TGTGCCAGCAGAACTATTCAGGGGGATAGAGGAAACACCATATATTTT
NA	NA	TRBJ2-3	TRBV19	CASSILPGIFTDTQYF	TGTGCCAGTAGTATCCTACCAGGGATATTCACAGATACGCAGTATTTT
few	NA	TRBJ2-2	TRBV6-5	CASSSLGGVGELFF	TGTGCCAGCAGTTCCCTGGGCGGGGTGGGGGAGCTGTTTTTT
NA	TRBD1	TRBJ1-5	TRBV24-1	CATSGRSGGDGNQPQHF	TGTGCCACCAGTGGCCGATCAGGGGGCGATGGCAATCAGCCCCAGCATTTT
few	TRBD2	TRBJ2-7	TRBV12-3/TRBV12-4	CASSLQTSASYEQYF	TGTGCCAGCAGTCTCCAAACTAGCGCCTCCTACGAGCAGTACTTC
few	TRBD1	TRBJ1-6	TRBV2	CASSGGQGVDNSPLHF	TGTGCCAGCAGTGGGGGACAGGGCGTTGATAATTCACCCCTCCACTTT